The source of this T cell receptor beta chain is a study of T cells in localized non-small cell lung cancer. Study outcomes and limitations: Higher blood T cell density tracked longer overall survival. The study sequenced only one region of the tumor. As a result, intratumor heterogeneity could not be excluded and remains possible. In uninvolved adjacent lung, T cell clonality reached its highest value, exceeding tumor. Of the top 100 tumor clones, median approximately 50 were in adjacent lung, about 26 among its top 100.

With respect to this clone: Antigen: not known.

TCRdb's copy holds only in-frame clones and misses some; the assay was immunoSEQ multiplex PCR. The data show tens of thousands of clones, roughly 80% seen once. Germline V gene lookup returns CDR1 SGHNT and CDR2 YYREEE (reference sequence). This CDR3 is built from 13 residues. Trimming took off 2 bases at V and 6 bases at J, with 11 bases between the two ends. Sequenced here: peripheral blood, sampled before any cancer treatment. The chain employs TRBV5-4 and TRBJ1-2; a possible D gene is TRBD1 (6 bases). The sequence derives from a female donor at least 60 years old with stage I lung adenocarcinoma. CDR3 sequence: CASSFRGNNGYTF. The DNA for the CDR3 is TGTGCCAGCAGCTTCAGGGGTAATAATGGCTACACCTTC.